This T cell receptor beta chain was identified in a study of blood T cell repertoires in COVID-19. Study-wide context: T cells, B-cell-depleted T cells, or PBMCs supplied cDNA or gDNA.

This CDR3 comprises 12 residues. Germline values: CDR1 MDHEN, CDR2 SYDVKM. V lost 3 bases and J 7 bases, leaving 7 bases between the germline ends. The authors' processing: How many nucleated cells were present was estimated from reference gene primer amplification. Profiling relied on immunoSEQ multiplex PCR, and the TCRdb table lists in-frame clones only, not all of them. The DNA was the basis for D and trimming; V, J and clone size are from that table. This table has 130,000 or so clones, 84% appearing once. For this clone: Distinct nucleotide sequences in the sample also encode this CDR3.

Input material: PBMCs or T cells enriched from blood (not recorded which). This sequence originates from a man aged 40-55 years with acute COVID-19. The V call is TRBV28, the J call TRBJ1-5, with D hard to call. CDR3 in amino acids: CASSFSGQPQHF. The CDR3 nucleotides read TGTGCCAGCAGTTTTAGCGGACAGCCCCAGCATTTT.